This T cell receptor (beta chain) was recorded in a study of shared clonotypes between healthy human individuals. The CDR3 is made up of 14 amino acids. The V gene lost 5 bases and the J gene lost 4 bases, with 15 bases spanning the gap. Germline lookup yields CDR1 SNHLY and CDR2 FYNNEI. This table comes from immunoSEQ multiplex PCR, and its TCRdb copy is limited to in-frame clones, with some not included. The repertoire holds roughly 2,000,000 clones, with 85% to 95% as singletons. Naive-designated CD8 cells lacked CD45RO, were positively enriched for CCR7, and omitted terminally differentiated effector memory CD45RA+ cells.

The V gene is TRBV2, the J gene TRBJ2-7, with no clear D. This TCR derives from a man aged 18 to 29 in good health. Some clones in this sample may be carry-over from other donors' samples. The sample taken for sequencing was naive CD8+ T cells from PBMCs. CDR3 coding DNA: TGTGCCAGCAGTCAATTTCGGACCGGGTACGAGCAGTACTTC. Translation gives CASSQFRTGYEQYF.